These T cell receptor beta chains were read from a single sample in a study of blood T cell repertoires in COVID-19. Sequencing used immunoSEQ multiplex PCR; TCRdb keeps in-frame clones, though not all of them. The table has some 100,000 clones, about 77% seen once; the top ten hold about 15%. Sequenced material: peripheral blood. All receptors come from a human donor in a cohort sampled during active COVID-19. Each CDR3 is given with its conserved first and last residue. Each record gives: V gene, J gene, CDR3 length, CDR3 protein.

>TRBV6-1|TRBJ1-2|14
CASSEAYPGFGYTF
>TRBV27|TRBJ1-2|17
CASSPSPSRRANYGYTF
>TRBV28|TRBJ2-1|14
CASSFGGSYNEQFF
>TRBV7-9|TRBJ1-2|13
CASSFRGANGYTF
>TRBV3-1/TRBV3-2|TRBJ2-5|14
CASSKSGGGETQYF
>TRBV28|TRBJ2-1|14
CASSLSGTGGLQFF
>TRBV3-1/TRBV3-2|TRBJ1-5|18
CASSQGGGGTGGNQPQHF
>TRBV24-1|TRBJ2-1|16
CATSDRAGGMMNEQFF
>TRBV6-4|TRBJ2-6|16
CASSPSGRAGANVLTF
>TRBV21-1|TRBJ1-2|15
CASSTKGDRGYGYTF
>TRBV2|TRBJ2-3|16
CASSRGLAGFADTQYF
>TRBV28|TRBJ2-7|16
CASSTSWERGTYEQYF
>TRBV18|TRBJ2-5|13
CASSPASQETQYF
>TRBV10-3|TRBJ2-5|13
CAMSRDLEETQYF
>TRBV28|TRBJ1-1|18
CASRRFFGTGNFAPEAFF
>TRBV6-5|TRBJ1-6|13
CASSFLHGPPLHF
>TRBV5-1|TRBJ1-1|16
CASSLYDVRGAKAAFF
>TRBV7-2|TRBJ1-3|16
CASSPFTGYSGNTIYF
>TRBV3-1/TRBV3-2|TRBJ1-2|12
CASSLGHGGYTF
>TRBV7-9|TRBJ2-5|12
CASSSGGETQYF
>TRBV28|TRBJ1-5|12
CATGGTDQPQHF
>TRBV19|TRBJ2-7|15
CASSITPGGGYEQYF
>TRBV5-8|TRBJ2-1|14
CASSRQGANNEQFF
>TRBV18|TRBJ2-7|18
CASSAAGTASASPYEQYF
>TRBV4-1|TRBJ2-7|18
CASSQVLGLAGQTYEQYF
>TRBV10-2|TRBJ2-7|13
CASRRGQSYEQYF
>TRBV6-5|TRBJ2-7|16
CASSSRTSGRSYEQYF
>TRBV7-6|TRBJ2-1|19
CASSLGAVAGGPTSYEQFF
>TRBV19|TRBJ1-5|16
CASSMVGQGLPKPQHF
>TRBV5-1|TRBJ2-5|14
CASSLLAAQETQYF
>TRBV24-1|TRBJ2-2|14
CATTGGGDTGELFF
>TRBV2|TRBJ1-1|14
CASSAQGADTEAFF
>TRBV7-6|TRBJ2-1|18
CASSLSTGVGLPYNEQFF
>TRBV19|TRBJ1-5|15
CASRAGQFSNQPQHF
>TRBV28|TRBJ1-2|14
CASRGTGAGYGYTF
>TRBV2|TRBJ2-7|14
CASSTGGLSYEQYF
>TRBV30|TRBJ1-1|13
CAWSAGFTTEAFF
>TRBV24-1|TRBJ2-1|17
CATSKTPGLAGDNEQFF
>TRBV15|TRBJ1-3|16
CATSRDTVFSGNTIYF
>TRBV2|TRBJ1-4|18
CASLNSGTGAETNEKLFF
>TRBV7-7|TRBJ2-1|13
CASSLDLAGEQFF
>TRBV28|TRBJ1-4|15
CASSFGGVANEKLFF
>TRBV18|TRBJ1-2|16
CASSPPMGTGHAGYTF